The source of this T cell receptor (beta chain) is a study of T-cell memory formation after mild COVID-19. Study results and caveats: Pre-infection memory contained some responding clones, which suggested that cross-reactive memory had joined.

The CDR3 has 11 amino acids. The V gene lost 5 bases and the J gene lost 12 bases, with 11 bases spanning the gap. Germline V gene data show CDR1 as MNHEY and CDR2 as SVGEGT. It was 5'RACE with constant-segment primers that produced the TCR alpha and TCR beta cDNA libraries, which carried sample barcodes and UMIs. TCRdb fed the 5' RACE reads into MiXCR, producing one record per CDR3 protein. The table includes 92,000 or so distinct CDR3 sequences, less than 15% detected once. This clonotype showed up just a few times. Its antigen is not known. The TCR originated in a man aged 18 to 30 who had mild COVID-19 (a few samples of this study predate the infection). Cell type and time point are not known. This chain joins TRBV6-2 or TRBV6-3 and TRBJ2-1; D is possibly TRBD2 (5 bases). The sample was PBMCs or a T cell subset sorted from them (not recorded which). The CDR3 coding sequence is TGTGCCAGCAGTCAACTAGTTGGGCAGTTCTTC. Protein: CASSQLVGQFF.